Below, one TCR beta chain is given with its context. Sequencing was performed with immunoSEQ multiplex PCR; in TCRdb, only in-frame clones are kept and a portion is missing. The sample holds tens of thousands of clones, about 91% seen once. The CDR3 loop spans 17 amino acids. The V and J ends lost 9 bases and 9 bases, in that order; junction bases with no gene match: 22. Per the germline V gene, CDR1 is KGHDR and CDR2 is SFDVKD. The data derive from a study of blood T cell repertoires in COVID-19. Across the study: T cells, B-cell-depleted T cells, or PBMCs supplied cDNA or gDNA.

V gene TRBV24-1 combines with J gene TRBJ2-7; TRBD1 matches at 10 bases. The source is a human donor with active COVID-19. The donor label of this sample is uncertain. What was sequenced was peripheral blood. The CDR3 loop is CATGRDRGPEQARAQYF. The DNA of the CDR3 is TGTGCCACCGGACGGGACAGGGGACCCGAACAGGCGCGAGCGCAGTACTTC.